Following are 17 T cell receptor beta chains from one sample sequenced in a study of beta chain features in type 1 diabetes. Expressed TCRB transcripts were sequenced after all isolated RNA was converted to cDNA. Sequencing used immunoSEQ multiplex PCR; TCRdb keeps in-frame clones, though not all of them. The sample lists 200,000 to 300,000 clones, roughly a tenth occurring once. Study conclusions and caveats: Among patients with Type 1 diabetes, TCRB CDR3s were moderately but significantly shorter in every one of the four CD4+ subsets.

These TCRs are of unknown antigen specificity. The source material was naive CD4+ T cells from blood. These receptors were collected from a man younger than 45 with type 1 diabetes.

This clone was observed a handful of times. The chain combines TRBV30 with TRBJ1-5; D uncertain. Germline V gene data show CDR1 as GTSNPN and CDR2 as SVGIG (reference sequence). CDR3 length equals 14 residues. The ends were cut back, 1 base at V and 2 bases at J, with 9 bases in the middle. CDR3 amino acids: CAWSELVGNQPQHF. The CDR3 DNA reads TGTGCCTGGAGTGAACTTGTGGGCAATCAGCCCCAGCATTTT. The full variable domain, its missing parts supplied by reference TRBV30 and TRBJ1-5, is SQTIHQWPATLVQPVGSPLSLECTVEGTSNPNLYWYRQAAGRGLQLLFYSVGIGQISSEVPQNLSASRPQDRQFILSSKKLLLSDSGFYLCAWSELVGNQPQHFGDGTRLSIL.

V gene TRBV15 combines with J gene TRBJ1-5, with D perhaps TRBD1 (6 bases). The CDR3 totals 15 residues. Germline V gene data show CDR1 as LNHNV and CDR2 as YYDKDF (reference sequence). V was trimmed by 5 bases and J by 4 bases, leaving 15 bases between them. CDR3 nucleotides: TGTGCCACCAGCTTTCGACAGGCTCAAAATCAGCCCCAGCATTTT. It codes for CATSFRQAQNQPQHF. Filled out from reference TRBV15 and TRBJ1-5, the complete variable domain reads DAMVIQNPRYQVTQFGKPVTLSCSQTLNHNVMYWYQQKSSQAPKLLFHYYDKDFNNEADTPDNFQSRRPNTSFCFLDIRSPGLGDTAMYLCATSFRQAQNQPQHFGDGTRLSIL.

The genes are TRBV5-1 and TRBJ2-5, with 8 bases matching TRBD1. The ends lost 3 bases at V and 5 bases at J; junction bases unmatched: 6. The CDR3 has 14 amino acids. The germline V gene encodes CDR1 SGHRS and CDR2 YFSETQ. CDR3 coding DNA: TGCGCCAGCAGCTCCGGACAGGGCGATGAGACCCAGTACTTC. Translation gives CASSSGQGDETQYF.

This clone was observed a few times. The rearrangement joins TRBV7-9 to TRBJ1-5; D is possibly TRBD1 (6 bases). Germline V gene data show CDR1 as SEHNR and CDR2 as FQNEAQ (reference sequence). Trimming took 5 bases from V and 9 from J, leaving 14 bases between them. The CDR3 is 13 amino acids. The CDR3 region is CASSRQAPGPQHF. The CDR3 DNA reads as TGTGCCAGCAGCCGACAGGCCCCCGGGCCCCAGCATTTT. The whole variable domain, filled in from reference TRBV7-9 and TRBJ1-5, reads DTGVSQNPRHKITKRGQNVTFRCDPISEHNRLYWYRQTLGQGPEFLTYFQNEAQLEKSRLLSDRFSAERPKGSFSTLEIQRTEQGDSAMYLCASSRQAPGPQHFGDGTRLSIL.

This clone was recorded a few times. The genes are TRBV28 and TRBJ2-5, with D perhaps matching TRBD2 (5 bases). The V end was cut by 8 bases, the J end by 2 bases, with 12 bases between. This CDR3 has 13 residues. The germline V gene has CDR1 MDHEN and CDR2 SYDVKM. This CDR3 is CASHRGLQETQYF. CDR3 in DNA: TGTGCCAGCCACCGGGGTTTACAAGAGACCCAGTACTTC.

This rearrangement joins TRBV18 to TRBJ2-1; TRBD1 aligns across 11 bases. Germline lookup yields CDR1 KGHSH and CDR2 LQKENI. This CDR3 is 16 amino acids long. The V segment lost 4 bases and the J segment 2 bases; nucleotides outside the gene matches: 4. CDR3 amino acids: CASSLPGQGAYNEQFF. CDR3 nucleotide sequence: TGTGCCAGCTCACTGCCGGGACAGGGGGCCTACAATGAGCAGTTCTTC.

The chain is built from TRBV7-9 and TRBJ2-4, with 7 bases that match TRBD1. Germline CDR1 is SEHNR and CDR2 is FQNEAQ (reference sequence). The CDR3 covers 16 residues. V was clipped by 5 bases and J by 0 bases; unmatched bases: 7. In DNA, the CDR3 is TGTGCCAGCAGCGGTCGACAGGGCCTAGCCAAAAACATTCAGTACTTC. Translated: CASSGRQGLAKNIQYF. Variable domain in full (rest from reference TRBV7-9 and TRBJ2-4): DTGVSQNPRHKITKRGQNVTFRCDPISEHNRLYWYRQTLGQGPEFLTYFQNEAQLEKSRLLSDRFSAERPKGSFSTLEIQRTEQGDSAMYLCASSGRQGLAKNIQYFGAGTRLSVL.

This chain connects TRBV15 to TRBJ1-5; 7 nucleotides agree with TRBD1. Germline CDR1 LNHNV, CDR2 YYDKDF (reference sequence). The J segment lost 2 bases and the V segment lost 0 bases, leaving 4 bases of the junction unmatched. CDR3 length: 16 amino acids. The CDR3 loop is CATSRDHRGGNQPQHF. The CDR3 nucleotides read TGTGCCACCAGCAGAGATCACAGGGGCGGCAATCAGCCCCAGCATTTT.

This rearrangement joins TRBV4-1 to TRBJ2-7; 10 bases fit TRBD2. The V and J ends lost 0 bases and 3 bases, in that order; junction bases with no gene match: 8. This CDR3 comprises 17 residues. Germline V gives CDR1 MGHRA, CDR2 YSYEKL. The CDR3 DNA is TGCGCCAGCAGCCAAGAACCTAGCGGGGGCCTGGGCTACGAGCAGTACTTC. This codes for CASSQEPSGGLGYEQYF.

This clone was detected a few times. This chain links TRBV7-3 with TRBJ1-6; 7 bases fit TRBD1. This CDR3 has 18 amino acids. V lost 5 bases to trimming and J lost 0 bases; unmatched junction nucleotides: 10. CDR1 and CDR2 from the germline V gene are SGHTA and FQGTGA. In DNA, the CDR3 is TGTGCCAGCAGCAGAAGAATAGGGACAGTCTCCTATAATTCACCCCTCCACTTT. As protein: CASSRRIGTVSYNSPLHF.

In its sample, this clone was seen a few times. The sample contains more than one DNA sequence encoding this CDR3. The rearrangement links TRBV11-2 to TRBJ2-1; TRBD2 matches 13 bases. In germline, CDR1 is SGHAT, CDR2 FQNNGV. CDR3 length: 15 residues. Trimming cost V 1 base and J 7 bases; bases outside gene matches: 1. CDR3 DNA: TGTGCCAGCAGCTTAGGACTAGCGGGGGGTAATGAGCAGTTCTTC. This codes for CASSLGLAGGNEQFF.

This clone was observed a few times. The DNA of the CDR3 is TGTGCCAGCAGTGATATCGTGGTTGTCGGCGAGCAGTACTTC. Encoded protein: CASSDIVVVGEQYF. The chain couples TRBV2 to TRBJ2-7; D remains unclear. V lost 3 bases, J lost 6 bases, and 15 bases lay in between. Germline loops: CDR1 SNHLY, CDR2 FYNNEI. The CDR3 is 14 amino acids. The complete variable domain, with remaining parts taken from reference TRBV2 and TRBJ2-7, reads EPEVTQTPSHQVTQMGQEVILRCVPISNHLYFYWYRQILGQKVEFLVSFYNNEISEKSEIFDDQFSVERPDGSNFTLKIRSTKLEDSAMYFCASSDIVVVGEQYFGPGTRLTVT.

The V call is TRBV9, the J call TRBJ2-5; 9 bases match TRBD1. Losses at the gene ends were 3 bases for V and 4 bases for J; bases not matched to a gene: 10. CDR1 and CDR2 (germline): SGDLS, YYNGEE. The CDR3 consists of 16 residues. The CDR3 bases are TGTGCCAGCAGCGAACTTACGGGACAGGGTGTAGAGACCCAGTACTTC. Protein product: CASSELTGQGVETQYF.

This sequence joins TRBV2 and TRBJ1-5, with D hard to call. The CDR3 spans 13 residues. Trimming took off 0 bases at V and 7 bases at J, with 7 bases between the two ends. Looked up from germline, CDR1 is SNHLY and CDR2 is FYNNEI. CDR3 coding DNA: TGTGCCAGCAGTGAAGCGGGAGAACAGCCCCAGCATTTT. It codes for CASSEAGEQPQHF. The complete variable domain, with remaining parts taken from reference TRBV2 and TRBJ1-5, reads EPEVTQTPSHQVTQMGQEVILRCVPISNHLYFYWYRQILGQKVEFLVSFYNNEISEKSEIFDDQFSVERPDGSNFTLKIRSTKLEDSAMYFCASSEAGEQPQHFGDGTRLSIL.

This clone was seen only a few times. The chain is built from TRBV18 and TRBJ1-6, with D unresolved. Trimming removed 2 bases from V and 8 bases from J, with 7 bases in between. The CDR3 has 13 residues. CDR1 is KGHSH, CDR2 LQKENI, per germline. CDR3: CASSPEQDSPLHF. The CDR3 DNA sequence: TGTGCCAGCTCACCAGAACAAGATTCACCCCTCCACTTT.

To note about this clone: This CDR3 is also generated by other DNA sequences in the sample. The rearrangement joins TRBV9 to TRBJ2-7; 7 bases agree with TRBD1. The CDR3 is 14 residues long. CDR1 SGDLS and CDR2 YYNGEE come from the germline V gene. Trimming cost V 2 bases and J 2 bases; bases outside gene matches: 4. The CDR3 sequence is CASSVGQVPYEQYF. CDR3 nucleotide sequence: TGTGCCAGCAGCGTCGGACAGGTCCCCTACGAGCAGTACTTC.

The genes are TRBV2 and TRBJ1-2; possible D gene TRBD1, 5 bases. Trimming took off 7 bases at V and 5 bases at J, with 14 bases between the two ends. The length of the CDR3 is 13 residues. Germline V lookup: CDR1 SNHLY, CDR2 FYNNEI. The CDR3 DNA reads as TGTGCCAGCACCTTGGGGGGACGTTATGGCTACACCTTC. Its protein product is CASTLGGRYGYTF. The full variable domain, rest sourced from reference TRBV2 and TRBJ1-2, is EPEVTQTPSHQVTQMGQEVILRCVPISNHLYFYWYRQILGQKVEFLVSFYNNEISEKSEIFDDQFSVERPDGSNFTLKIRSTKLEDSAMYFCASTLGGRYGYTFGSGTRLTVV.